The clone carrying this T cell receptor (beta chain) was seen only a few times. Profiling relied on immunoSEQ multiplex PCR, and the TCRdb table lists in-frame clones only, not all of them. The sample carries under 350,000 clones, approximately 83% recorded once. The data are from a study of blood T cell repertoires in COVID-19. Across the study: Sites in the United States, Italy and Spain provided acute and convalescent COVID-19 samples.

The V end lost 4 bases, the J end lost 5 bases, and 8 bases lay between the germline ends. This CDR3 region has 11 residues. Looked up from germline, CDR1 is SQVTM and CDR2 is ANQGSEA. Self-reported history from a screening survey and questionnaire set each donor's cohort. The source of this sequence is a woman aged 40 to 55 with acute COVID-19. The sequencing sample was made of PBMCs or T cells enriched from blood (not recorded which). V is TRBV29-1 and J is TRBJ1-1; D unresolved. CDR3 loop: CSVAPLTEAFF. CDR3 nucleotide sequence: TGCAGCGTTGCTCCGCTAACTGAAGCTTTCTTT.